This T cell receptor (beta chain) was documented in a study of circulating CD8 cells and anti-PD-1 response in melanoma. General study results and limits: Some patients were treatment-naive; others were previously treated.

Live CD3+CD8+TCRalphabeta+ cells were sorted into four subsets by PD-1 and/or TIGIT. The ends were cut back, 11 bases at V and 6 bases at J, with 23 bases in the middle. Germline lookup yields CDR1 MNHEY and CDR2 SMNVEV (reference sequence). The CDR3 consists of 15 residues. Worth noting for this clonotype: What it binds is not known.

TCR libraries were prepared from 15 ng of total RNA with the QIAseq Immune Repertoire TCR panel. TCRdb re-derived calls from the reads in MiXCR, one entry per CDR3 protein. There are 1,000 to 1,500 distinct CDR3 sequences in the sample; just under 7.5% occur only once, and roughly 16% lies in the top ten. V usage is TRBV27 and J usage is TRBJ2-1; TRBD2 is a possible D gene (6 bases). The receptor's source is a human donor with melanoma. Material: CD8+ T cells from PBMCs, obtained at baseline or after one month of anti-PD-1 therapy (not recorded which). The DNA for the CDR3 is TGTGCCGTCTCTAAGGGAGGAATGAGGCTCAATGAGCAGTTCTTC. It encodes CAVSKGGMRLNEQFF.